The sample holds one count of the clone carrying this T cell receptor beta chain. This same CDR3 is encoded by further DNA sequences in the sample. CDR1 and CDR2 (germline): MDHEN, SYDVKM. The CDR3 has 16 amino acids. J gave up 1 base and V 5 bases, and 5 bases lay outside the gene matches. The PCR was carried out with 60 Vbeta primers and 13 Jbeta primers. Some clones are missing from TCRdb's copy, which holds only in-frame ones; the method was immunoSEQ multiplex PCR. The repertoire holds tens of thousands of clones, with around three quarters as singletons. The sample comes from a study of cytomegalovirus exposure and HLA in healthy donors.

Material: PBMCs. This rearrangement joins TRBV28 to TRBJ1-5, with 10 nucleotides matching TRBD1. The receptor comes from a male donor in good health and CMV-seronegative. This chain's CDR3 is CASSLPGQGSNQPQHF. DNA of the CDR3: TGTGCCAGCAGTCTCCCGGGACAGGGGAGCAATCAGCCCCAGCATTTT.